The rows below give T cell receptor beta chains drawn from one sample of a study of T-cell reconstitution after alpha-beta-depleted transplantation in children. TCRdb reprocessed the PCR reads via MiXCR and lists one record per CDR3 protein. The sample includes 150,000 to 250,000 distinct CDR3 sequences, approximately 6% seen only once; the top ten take about 5%. The sample consisted of PBMCs, taken before TCRalphabeta/CD19-depleted stem cell transplant. Source of these receptors: a girl under two years old with combined immunodeficiency, due to receive a stem cell transplant. Each CDR3 is given with its conserved first and last residue. The order of the fields is V gene, D gene, clone size, J gene, CDR3 protein, CDR3 DNA. D genes are given only for firm matches. Only some rows state a clone size, as once, few, many or a class for expanded clones.

TRBV7-2	.	many	TRBJ1-6	CASSLDRAYNSPLHF	TGTGCCAGCAGCTTAGACAGGGCCTATAATTCACCCCTCCACTTT
TRBV12-3/TRBV12-4	TRBD2	many	TRBJ2-7	CASSSQREGPSYEQYF	TGTGCCAGCAGCTCTCAGCGGGAGGGCCCCTCCTACGAGCAGTACTTC
TRBV18	.	many	TRBJ2-1	CASSPSSNNEQFF	TGTGCCAGCTCACCAAGTTCGAACAATGAGCAGTTCTTC
TRBV6-5	.	many	TRBJ1-1	CASSYSVGTEAFF	TGTGCCAGCAGTTACTCGGTCGGCACTGAAGCTTTCTTT
TRBV3-1	TRBD2	few	TRBJ2-2	CASSQRLAGFTGELFF	TGTGCCAGCAGCCAAAGACTAGCGGGATTCACCGGGGAGCTGTTTTTT
TRBV4-1	.	many	TRBJ1-1	CASSQTGSTEAFF	TGCGCCAGCAGCCAAACTGGGTCCACTGAAGCTTTCTTT
TRBV6-2/TRBV6-3	TRBD1	few	TRBJ2-5	CASTRGYQETQYF	TGTGCCAGCACCAGGGGGTACCAAGAGACCCAGTACTTC
TRBV5-1	.	.	TRBJ2-5	CTSSWTLAEETQYF	TGCACCAGCAGCTGGACGCTCGCCGAAGAGACCCAGTACTTC
TRBV28	.	few	TRBJ2-2	CASSLLAGELFF	TGTGCCAGCAGTTTATTAGCCGGGGAGCTGTTTTTT
TRBV6-2/TRBV6-3	TRBD2	.	TRBJ2-5	CASNRPAGGPQTQYF	TGTGCCAGCAACCGCCCGGCGGGGGGGCCTCAGACCCAGTACTTC
TRBV28	TRBD1	many	TRBJ2-7	CASRPIETDREAYEQYF	TGTGCCAGCAGACCGATCGAGACGGACAGGGAGGCCTACGAGCAGTACTTC
TRBV20-1	.	many	TRBJ2-3	CSAGFLGTIVRDTQYF	TGCAGTGCCGGTTTTTTGGGGACCATTGTACGAGATACGCAGTATTTT
TRBV7-2	TRBD1	many	TRBJ1-1	CASSPGGRGYRTEAFF	TGTGCCAGCAGCCCAGGGGGCAGGGGTTATCGGACTGAAGCTTTCTTT
TRBV27	.	many	TRBJ2-2	CASSRVPKGTGELFF	TGTGCCAGCAGTAGGGTCCCAAAGGGCACCGGGGAGCTGTTTTTT
TRBV30	.	few	TRBJ1-1	CAWLRQMNTEAFF	TGTGCCTGGCTCAGACAGATGAACACTGAAGCTTTCTTT
TRBV13	.	many	TRBJ2-2	CASSFVVTGELFF	TGTGCCAGCAGCTTCGTGGTAACCGGGGAGCTGTTTTTT
TRBV3-1	TRBD2	many	TRBJ2-2	CASSFRTSGGHNTGELFF	TGTGCCAGCAGCTTTCGGACTAGCGGGGGGCATAACACCGGGGAGCTGTTTTTT
TRBV20-1	.	.	TRBJ1-2	CSAAAPGLRSGYTF	TGCAGTGCTGCTGCCCCAGGGTTAAGGTCTGGCTACACCTTC
TRBV20-1	.	many	TRBJ2-1	CSARDLRSDEQFF	TGCAGTGCTAGAGATCTCAGAAGCGATGAGCAGTTCTTC
TRBV12-3/TRBV12-4	TRBD1	many	TRBJ1-4	CASSRTSGGNEKLFF	TGTGCCAGCAGTCGAACTTCAGGGGGCAATGAAAAACTGTTTTTT
TRBV20-1	TRBD2	few	TRBJ2-2	CSARRLAGGSNTGELFF	TGCAGTGCTAGGAGGCTAGCGGGGGGGTCGAACACCGGGGAGCTGTTTTTT
TRBV29-1	TRBD1	many	TRBJ1-4	CSVSPGAGGTEKLFF	TGCAGCGTTTCGCCTGGGGCAGGGGGTACGGAAAAACTGTTTTTT
TRBV20-1	.	many	TRBJ2-7	CSAMNARYVYEQYF	TGCAGTGCTATGAATGCCCGATACGTTTACGAGCAGTACTTC
TRBV5-1	.	few	TRBJ1-1	CASSLRKGTEAFF	TGCGCCAGCAGCTTAAGGAAAGGCACTGAAGCTTTCTTT